Listed here are 8 T cell receptor beta chains from one sample, sequenced in a study of T cell responses to AZD1222 COVID-19 vaccine. Generated by immunoSEQ multiplex PCR, the TCRdb table keeps only in-frame clones and is missing some. The table records under 50,000 clones, 70% to 90% of them present only once. Sequenced material: peripheral blood, taken 28 days after the second AZD1222 dose. These receptors were obtained from an adult who received the AZD1222 COVID-19 vaccine.

The gene calls are TRBV9 and TRBJ2-5; D unclear. The CDR3 is 13 amino acids. The germline gives CDR1 SGDLS, CDR2 YYNGEE. V lost 2 bases and J 4 bases, leaving 9 bases between the germline ends. DNA of the CDR3: TGTGCCAGCAGCGTCCGCATTCGAGAGACCCAGTACTTC. This encodes CASSVRIRETQYF.

V gene TRBV2 combines with J gene TRBJ1-5; 10 nucleotides match TRBD1. The CDR3 is 15 residues long. The J segment lost 4 bases and the V segment lost 7 bases, leaving 7 bases of the junction unmatched. Germline V gene lookup returns CDR1 SNHLY and CDR2 FYNNEI. The CDR3 here is CASKGDRGRNQPQHF. The DNA for the CDR3 is TGTGCCAGCAAGGGGGACAGGGGAAGGAATCAGCCCCAGCATTTT. The whole variable domain, filled in from reference TRBV2 and TRBJ1-5, reads EPEVTQTPSHQVTQMGQEVILRCVPISNHLYFYWYRQILGQKVEFLVSFYNNEISEKSEIFDDQFSVERPDGSNFTLKIRSTKLEDSAMYFCASKGDRGRNQPQHFGDGTRLSIL.

The J gene is TRBJ1-5, the V gene TRBV2, with D possibly being TRBD1 (5 bases). V shed 2 bases and J shed 2 bases, with 10 bases lying between them. This CDR3 has 15 residues. CDR1 is SNHLY and CDR2 is FYNNEI in the germline V gene. CDR3 amino acids: CASSERGLGNQPQHF. CDR3 coding DNA: TGTGCCAGCAGTGAAAGGGGATTGGGCAATCAGCCCCAGCATTTT.

The chain couples TRBV9 to TRBJ2-7, with TRBD2 identical over 8 bases. Germline assignment: CDR1 SGDLS and CDR2 YYNGEE. V dropped 4 bases and J dropped 6; count of bases not matched to a gene: 6. CDR3 length: 13 residues. CDR3 amino acids: CASSLRTSSEQYF. The CDR3 region has the DNA TGTGCCAGCAGCTTACGGACTAGCTCCGAGCAGTACTTC. Full variable domain (outside the CDR3, taken from reference TRBV9 and TRBJ2-7): DSGVTQTPKHLITATGQRVTLRCSPRSGDLSVYWYQQSLDQGLQFLIQYYNGEERAKGNILERFSAQQFPDLHSELNLSSLELGDSALYFCASSLRTSSEQYFGPGTRLTVT.

The V call is TRBV10-3, the J call TRBJ2-1; D is possibly TRBD2 (6 bases). V shed 2 bases and J shed 2 bases, with 7 bases lying between them. This CDR3 comprises 14 residues. Germline CDR1 is ENHRY and CDR2 is SYGVKD. The CDR3 region is CAISERETYNEQFF. Here the CDR3 DNA reads TGTGCCATCAGTGAGCGGGAGACCTACAATGAGCAGTTCTTC.

This clone was seen once. This rearrangement joins TRBV3-1 (or the pseudogene TRBV3-2) to TRBJ2-2; D perhaps matches TRBD1 (5 bases). CDR1 and CDR2 (germline): LGHDT, YNNKEL (reference sequence). The CDR3 has 17 amino acids. V gave up 3 bases and J gave up 2 bases, with 16 bases separating them. The CDR3 is CASSHSLRGTNTGELFF. The CDR3 nucleotides are TGTGCCAGCAGCCATTCTCTTAGGGGAACAAACACCGGGGAGCTGTTTTTT.

V and J are TRBV19 and TRBJ2-1, with 8 bases lining up with TRBD2. The CDR3 totals 17 residues. With V trimmed by 7 bases and J by 6 bases, 17 bases remained unmatched. The V gene's germline CDR1 is LNHDA and CDR2 SQIVND (reference sequence). CDR3 loop: CASNTPRGAGVSNEQFF. In nucleotides, the CDR3 is TGTGCCAGTAATACCCCCCGGGGAGCGGGAGTAAGCAATGAGCAGTTCTTC.

Here the CDR3 DNA reads TGTGCCAGCAGCTTAGGAGGAGCGGGACAGGGGGCCTATGGCTACACCTTC. Residues: CASSLGGAGQGAYGYTF. The rearrangement links TRBV7-2 to TRBJ1-2, with 12 bases aligning to TRBD1. Germline CDR1 and CDR2: SGHTA and FQGNSA. This CDR3 is 17 amino acids long. Germline trimming cut 1 base from V and 4 bases from J; bases unmatched to any gene: 7.